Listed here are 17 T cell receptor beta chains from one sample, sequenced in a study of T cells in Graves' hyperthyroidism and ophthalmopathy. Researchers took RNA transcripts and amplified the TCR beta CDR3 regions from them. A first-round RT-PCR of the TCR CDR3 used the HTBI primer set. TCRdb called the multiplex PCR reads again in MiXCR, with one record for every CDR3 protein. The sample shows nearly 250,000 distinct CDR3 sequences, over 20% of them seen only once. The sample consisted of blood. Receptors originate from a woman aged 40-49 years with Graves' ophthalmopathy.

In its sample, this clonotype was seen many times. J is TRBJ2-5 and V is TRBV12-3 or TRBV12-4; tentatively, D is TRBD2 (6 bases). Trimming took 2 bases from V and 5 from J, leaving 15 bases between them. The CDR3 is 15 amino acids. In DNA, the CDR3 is TGTGCCAGCAGTTTAACGGGAGAGGAAAGTGAGACCCAGTACTTC. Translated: CASSLTGEESETQYF.

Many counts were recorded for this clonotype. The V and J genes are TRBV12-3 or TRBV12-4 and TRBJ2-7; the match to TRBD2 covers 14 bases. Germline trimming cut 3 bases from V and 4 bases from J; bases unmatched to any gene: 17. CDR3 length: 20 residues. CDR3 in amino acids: CASSFLRTSGRRAKGYEQYF. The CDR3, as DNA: TGTGCCAGCAGTTTCCTCCGGACTAGCGGGAGGAGGGCAAAGGGTTACGAGCAGTACTTC.

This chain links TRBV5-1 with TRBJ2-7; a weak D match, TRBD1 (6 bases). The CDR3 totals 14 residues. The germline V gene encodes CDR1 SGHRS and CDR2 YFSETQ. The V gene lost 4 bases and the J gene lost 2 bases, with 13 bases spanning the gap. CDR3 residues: CASSPQGTTYEQYF. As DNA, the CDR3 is TGCGCCAGCAGCCCCCAGGGGACCACCTACGAGCAGTACTTC.

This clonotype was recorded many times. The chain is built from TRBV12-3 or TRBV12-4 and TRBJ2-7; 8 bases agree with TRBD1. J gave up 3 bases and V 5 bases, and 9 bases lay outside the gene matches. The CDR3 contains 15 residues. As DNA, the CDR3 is TGTGCCAGCAGTCGCAACCGACAGGGGATCTACGAGCAGTACTTC. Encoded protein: CASSRNRQGIYEQYF.

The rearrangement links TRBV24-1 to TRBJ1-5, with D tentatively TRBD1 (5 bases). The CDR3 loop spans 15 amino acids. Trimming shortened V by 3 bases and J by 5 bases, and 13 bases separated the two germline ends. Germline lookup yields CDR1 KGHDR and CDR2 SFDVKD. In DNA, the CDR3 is TGTGCCACCAGTGATAGGGGAGAAGGGCATCAGCCCCAGCATTTT. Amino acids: CATSDRGEGHQPQHF.

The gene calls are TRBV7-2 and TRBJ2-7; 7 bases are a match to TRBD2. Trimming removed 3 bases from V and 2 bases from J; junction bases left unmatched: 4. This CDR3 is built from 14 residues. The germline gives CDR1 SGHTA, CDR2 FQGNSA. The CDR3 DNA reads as TGTGCCAGCAGCTTTTCAGCGGGGCCCTACGAGCAGTACTTC. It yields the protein CASSFSAGPYEQYF.

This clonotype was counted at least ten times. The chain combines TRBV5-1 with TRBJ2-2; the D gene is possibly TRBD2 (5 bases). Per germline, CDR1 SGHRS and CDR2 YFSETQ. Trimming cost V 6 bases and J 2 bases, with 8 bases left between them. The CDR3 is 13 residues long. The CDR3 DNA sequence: TGCGCCAGCACTGAGGGAAACACCGGGGAGCTGTTTTTT. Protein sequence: CASTEGNTGELFF. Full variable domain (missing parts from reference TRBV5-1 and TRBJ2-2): KAGVTQTPRYLIKTRGQQVTLSCSPISGHRSVSWYQQTPGQGLQFLFEYFSETQRNKGNFPGRFSGRQFSNSRSEMNVSTLELGDSALYLCASTEGNTGELFFGEGSRLTVL.

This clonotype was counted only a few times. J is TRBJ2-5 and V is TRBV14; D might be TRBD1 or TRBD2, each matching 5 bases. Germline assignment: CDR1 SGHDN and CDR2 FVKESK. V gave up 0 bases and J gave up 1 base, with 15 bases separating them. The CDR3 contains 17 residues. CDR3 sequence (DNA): TGTGCCAGCAGCCAAGAAAATGTGAGGGGCGGCCAAGAGACCCAGTACTTC. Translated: CASSQENVRGGQETQYF.

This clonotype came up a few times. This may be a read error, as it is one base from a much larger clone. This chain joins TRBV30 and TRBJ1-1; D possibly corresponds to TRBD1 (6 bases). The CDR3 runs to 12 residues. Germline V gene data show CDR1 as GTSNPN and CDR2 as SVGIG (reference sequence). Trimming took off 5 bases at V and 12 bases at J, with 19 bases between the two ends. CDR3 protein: CAWGITGFISFF. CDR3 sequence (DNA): TGTGCCTGGGGGATTACAGGGTTCATCTCTTTCTTT.

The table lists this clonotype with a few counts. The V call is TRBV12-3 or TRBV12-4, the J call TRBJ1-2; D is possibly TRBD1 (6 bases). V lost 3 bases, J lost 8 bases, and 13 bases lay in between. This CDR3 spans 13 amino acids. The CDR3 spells CASSFGDNGGYTF. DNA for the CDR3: TGTGCCAGCAGTTTCGGGGACAATGGGGGCTACACCTTC.

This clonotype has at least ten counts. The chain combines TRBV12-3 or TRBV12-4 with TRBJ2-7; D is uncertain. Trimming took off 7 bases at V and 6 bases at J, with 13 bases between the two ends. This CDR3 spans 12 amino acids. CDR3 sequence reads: CASTPGPGEQYF. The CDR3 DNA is TGTGCCAGCACTCCTGGGCCCGGCGAGCAGTACTTC.

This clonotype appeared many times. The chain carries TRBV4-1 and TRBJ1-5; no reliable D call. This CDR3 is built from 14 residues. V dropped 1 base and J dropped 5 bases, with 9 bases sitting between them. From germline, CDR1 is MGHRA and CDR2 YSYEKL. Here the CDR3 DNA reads TGCGCCAGCAGCCAAGTAAGGGTTGATCAGCCCCAGCATTTT. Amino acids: CASSQVRVDQPQHF.

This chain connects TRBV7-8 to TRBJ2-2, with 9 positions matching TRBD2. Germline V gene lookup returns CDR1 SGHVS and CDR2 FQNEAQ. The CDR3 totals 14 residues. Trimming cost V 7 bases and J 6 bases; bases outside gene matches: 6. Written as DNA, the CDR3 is TGTGCCAGCATCCCGGGACTAGCTTCCGGGGAGCTGTTTTTT. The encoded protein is CASIPGLASGELFF.

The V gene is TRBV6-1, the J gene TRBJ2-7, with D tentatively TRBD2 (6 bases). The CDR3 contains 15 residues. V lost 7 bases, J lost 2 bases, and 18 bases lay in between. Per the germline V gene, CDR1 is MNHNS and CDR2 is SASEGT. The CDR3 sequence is CASTKPDGEAYEQYF. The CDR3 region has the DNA TGTGCCAGCACTAAACCCGACGGGGAGGCCTACGAGCAGTACTTC.

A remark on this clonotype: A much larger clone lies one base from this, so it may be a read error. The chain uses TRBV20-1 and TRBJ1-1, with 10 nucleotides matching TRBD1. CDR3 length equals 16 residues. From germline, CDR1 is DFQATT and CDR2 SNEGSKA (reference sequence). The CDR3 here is CSARSRTGGMNSEAFF. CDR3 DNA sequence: TGCAGTGCTAGATCGAGGACAGGGGGAATGAACTCTGAAGCTTTCTTT.

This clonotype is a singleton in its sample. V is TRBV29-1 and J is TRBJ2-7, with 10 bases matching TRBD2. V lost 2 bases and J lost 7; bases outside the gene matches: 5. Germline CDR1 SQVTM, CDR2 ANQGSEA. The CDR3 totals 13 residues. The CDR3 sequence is CSVETSGDAEQYF. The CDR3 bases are TGCAGCGTTGAAACTAGCGGGGACGCTGAGCAGTACTTC.

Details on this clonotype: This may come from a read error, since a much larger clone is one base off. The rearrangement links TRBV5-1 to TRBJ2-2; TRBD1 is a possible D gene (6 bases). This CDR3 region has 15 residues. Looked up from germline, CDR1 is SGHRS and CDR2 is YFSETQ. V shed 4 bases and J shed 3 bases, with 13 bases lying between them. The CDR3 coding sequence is TGCGCCAGCAGCCAAGCCCAGGGGTACACCGGGGAGCTGTTTTTT. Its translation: CASSQAQGYTGELFF. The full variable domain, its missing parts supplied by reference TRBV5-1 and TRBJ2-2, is KAGVTQTPRYLIKTRGQQVTLSCSPISGHRSVSWYQQTPGQGLQFLFEYFSETQRNKGNFPGRFSGRQFSNSRSEMNVSTLELGDSALYLCASSQAQGYTGELFFGEGSRLTVL.